The 27 T cell receptor beta chains below come from one sample, sequenced in a study of blood T cell repertoires in COVID-19. The method was immunoSEQ multiplex PCR; TCRdb's version includes in-frame clones alone and lacks a portion of them. The sample contains some 340,000 clones, 90% to 95% of which appear only once. Sequencing input: PBMCs or T cells enriched from blood (not recorded which). The receptors were sampled from a woman aged 25-40 years who had been exposed to COVID-19.

This chain links TRBV10-3 with TRBJ2-5, with 8 bases lining up with TRBD1. The junction had 5 bases not matched to a gene; V was cut back by 10 bases and J by 1 base. CDR3 length equals 13 residues. Per the germline V gene, CDR1 is ENHRY and CDR2 is SYGVKD. The CDR3 spells CASRGTGQETQYF. Here the CDR3 DNA reads TGTGCCAGCCGAGGGACAGGCCAAGAGACCCAGTACTTC.

The chain employs TRBV9 and TRBJ2-5; 9 positions match TRBD1. The junction had 11 bases not matched to a gene; V was cut back by 3 bases and J by 5 bases. Per germline, CDR1 SGDLS and CDR2 YYNGEE. This CDR3 is 16 amino acids long. CDR3 sequence: CASSEGLGQGIETQYF. CDR3 sequence (DNA): TGTGCCAGCAGCGAAGGGCTCGGACAGGGGATCGAGACCCAGTACTTC.

The J gene is TRBJ1-2, the V gene TRBV5-1; 8 bases map to TRBD1. Trimming took 4 bases from V and 4 from J; bases not matched to a gene: 9. From germline, CDR1 is SGHRS and CDR2 YFSETQ. The length of the CDR3 is 15 residues. This CDR3 reads CASSGRDRPFYGYTF. CDR3 nucleotides: TGCGCCAGCAGCGGTCGGGACAGGCCCTTCTATGGCTACACCTTC. Combining the CDR3 with reference TRBV5-1 and TRBJ1-2 gives the whole variable domain KAGVTQTPRYLIKTRGQQVTLSCSPISGHRSVSWYQQTPGQGLQFLFEYFSETQRNKGNFPGRFSGRQFSNSRSEMNVSTLELGDSALYLCASSGRDRPFYGYTFGSGTRLTVV.

The V and J genes are TRBV29-1 and TRBJ1-3, with 9 bases that match TRBD1. This CDR3 contains 13 residues. CDR1 is SQVTM and CDR2 is ANQGSEA in the germline V gene. After removal of 4 bases from V and 3 bases from J, the junction contained 1 base not matched to a gene. The CDR3 sequence is CSVGTGDGNTIYF. The CDR3 nucleotides read TGCAGCGTTGGGACAGGGGATGGAAACACCATATATTTT.

V and J are TRBV7-2 and TRBJ1-2, with D uncertain. V shed 5 bases and J shed 0 bases, with 13 bases lying between them. This CDR3 comprises 15 residues. The germline V gene encodes CDR1 SGHTA and CDR2 FQGNSA. This CDR3 reads CASSPSPQANYGYTF. The DNA of the CDR3 is TGTGCCAGCAGCCCTAGTCCGCAAGCTAACTATGGCTACACCTTC.

V and J are TRBV30 and TRBJ1-1; the D is unclear. The germline V and J ends were trimmed by 5 bases and 0 bases, with 16 bases remaining between them. Germline V gives CDR1 GTSNPN, CDR2 SVGIG (reference sequence). The CDR3 has 15 residues. For the CDR3, the DNA is TGTGCCTGGCATCGCGGAAGGAGGATGAACACTGAAGCTTTCTTT. Protein: CAWHRGRRMNTEAFF.

The V and J genes are TRBV19 and TRBJ1-1, with D hard to call. The CDR3 covers 14 residues. V gave up 0 bases and J gave up 5 bases, with 10 bases separating them. Germline CDR1 reads LNHDA; CDR2 reads SQIVND (reference sequence). The CDR3 DNA reads TGTGCCAGTAGTATAGATCTATCAGGAACTGAAGCTTTCTTT. Residues: CASSIDLSGTEAFF. Based on the CDR3 plus reference TRBV19 and TRBJ1-1, the full variable domain is DGGITQSPKYLFRKEGQNVTLSCEQNLNHDAMYWYRQDPGQGLRLIYYSQIVNDFQKGDIAEGYSVSREKKESFPLTVTSAQKNPTAFYLCASSIDLSGTEAFFGQGTRLTVV.

Comment on this clone: Sequence at one end of the junction differs from germline and may be a read error. This chain connects TRBV6-5 to TRBJ1-2; TRBD1 might be the D (6 bases). The CDR3 length is 14 residues. Per the germline V gene, CDR1 is MNHEY and CDR2 is SVGAGI. Written as DNA, the CDR3 is TGTGCCAGCAGTGACTCCGGGACATACCTGGGCTACACCTTC. This encodes CASSDSGTYLGYTF.

In this sample, this clone turned up once. The chain has TRBV5-1 and TRBJ2-1; 13 bases align to TRBD2. The CDR3 sequence is 17 residues long. The germline gives CDR1 SGHRS, CDR2 YFSETQ. V trimming: 2 bases; J trimming: 2 bases; junction bases outside the gene matches: 4. The CDR3 DNA follows: TGCGCCAGCAGCTTTACTACTAGCGGGGGGGCCTACAATGAGCAGTTCTTC. As protein: CASSFTTSGGAYNEQFF. The full variable domain, in which reference TRBV5-1 and TRBJ2-1 provide the parts outside the CDR3, is KAGVTQTPRYLIKTRGQQVTLSCSPISGHRSVSWYQQTPGQGLQFLFEYFSETQRNKGNFPGRFSGRQFSNSRSEMNVSTLELGDSALYLCASSFTTSGGAYNEQFFGPGTRLTVL.

This clone was found a few times. This chain connects TRBV19 to TRBJ1-4, with a weak D call TRBD1 (6 bases). The V end was cut by 8 bases, the J end by 8 bases, with 15 bases between. This CDR3 spans 13 amino acids. Germline lookup yields CDR1 LNHDA and CDR2 SQIVND (reference sequence). CDR3 loop: CASASGVWEKLFF. The CDR3 nucleotides read TGTGCCAGTGCATCAGGGGTATGGGAAAAACTGTTTTTT.

V usage is TRBV3-1 (or the pseudogene TRBV3-2) and J usage is TRBJ1-1, with TRBD1 as a possible D gene (6 bases). V was trimmed by 4 bases and J by 1 base, leaving 16 bases between them. Germline V gives CDR1 LGHDT, CDR2 YNNKEL (reference sequence). CDR3 size: 16 residues. The CDR3 DNA follows: TGTGCCAGCAGCCCCCTTAAGGGGGTAGGGAACACTGAAGCTTTCTTT. It codes for CASSPLKGVGNTEAFF.

This clone was recorded once. V gene TRBV18 combines with J gene TRBJ1-6, with D perhaps matching TRBD1 (6 bases). This CDR3 has 14 residues. Trimming removed 4 bases at V and 12 bases at J, with 16 bases between. Germline V gene data show CDR1 as KGHSH and CDR2 as LQKENI. This CDR3 reads CASSQWAGAGPLHF. CDR3 nucleotides: TGTGCCAGCTCACAGTGGGCAGGGGCGGGACCCCTCCACTTT.

J is TRBJ1-2 and V is TRBV5-1; TRBD1 agrees at 9 bases. The trim removed 4 bases at V and 2 bases at J, leaving 6 bases unmatched. This CDR3 is 15 amino acids long. Per the germline V gene, CDR1 is SGHRS and CDR2 is YFSETQ. The CDR3 region has the DNA TGCGCCAGCAGCCCGGGACAGGGCGAAAACTATGGCTACACCTTC. Its protein product is CASSPGQGENYGYTF.

The V and J genes are TRBV6-5 and TRBJ2-3; 7 bases agree with TRBD1. The length of the CDR3 is 14 residues. Germline CDR1 reads MNHEY; CDR2 reads SVGAGI. V was clipped by 8 bases and J by 1 base; unmatched bases: 6. The CDR3 bases are TGTGCCAGCCATACCGGGACAGGCACAGATACGCAGTATTTT. It is translated as CASHTGTGTDTQYF.

J is TRBJ2-3 and V is TRBV4-1; the match to TRBD1 covers 10 bases. J gave up 5 bases and V 5 bases, and 7 bases lay outside the gene matches. The CDR3 covers 15 residues. Germline V gives CDR1 MGHRA, CDR2 YSYEKL. The CDR3 sequence is CASSASGTGEDTQYF. The DNA of the CDR3 is TGCGCCAGCAGCGCTTCCGGGACAGGGGAAGATACGCAGTATTTT.

The gene calls are TRBV4-1 and TRBJ1-1; 8 positions agree with TRBD1. The CDR3 length is 17 residues. Germline V gene sequence: CDR1 MGHRA, CDR2 YSYEKL. The trim removed 0 bases at V and 4 bases at J, leaving 10 bases unmatched. This CDR3 reads CASSQDRDRGRGTEAFF. In nucleotides, the CDR3 is TGCGCCAGCAGCCAAGATCGAGACAGGGGTAGAGGCACTGAAGCTTTCTTT.

This chain connects TRBV5-8 to TRBJ2-2, with a tentative D call TRBD2 (6 bases). V lost 2 bases and J 4 bases, leaving 18 bases between the germline ends. The CDR3 runs to 17 residues. Looked up from germline, CDR1 is SGHTS and CDR2 is YDEGEE. CDR3 DNA sequence: TGTGCCAGCAGCTTCCCGGCGGGACGGCTATCCACCGGGGAGCTGTTTTTT. Translating gives CASSFPAGRLSTGELFF. Using reference TRBV5-8 and TRBJ2-2 for the parts outside the CDR3, the full variable domain is EAGVTQSPTHLIKTRGQQATLRCSPISGHTSVYWYQQALGLGLQFLLWYDEGEERNRGNFPPRFSGRQFPNYSSELNVNALELEDSALYLCASSFPAGRLSTGELFFGEGSRLTVL.

V and J are TRBV7-2 and TRBJ2-7, with D possibly TRBD1 on 5 matching bases. The CDR3 extends over 15 amino acids. Germline V CDR1 and CDR2: SGHTA, FQGNSA. Trimming removed 0 bases at V and 3 bases at J, with 12 bases between. DNA of the CDR3: TGTGCCAGCAGCTTAGCCGGTCAGGGTGGCTACGAGCAGTACTTC. As protein: CASSLAGQGGYEQYF.

The rearrangement uses TRBV9 and TRBJ1-1; D is possibly TRBD1 (5 bases). This CDR3 region has 14 residues. CDR1 is SGDLS and CDR2 is YYNGEE in the germline V gene. V was shortened by 0 bases and J by 5 bases, with 11 bases between the two germline ends. The CDR3 sequence is CASSVGTGRTEAFF. DNA for the CDR3: TGTGCCAGCAGCGTAGGAACAGGTCGTACTGAAGCTTTCTTT.

The chain is built from TRBV5-6 and TRBJ1-2; weak D call: TRBD1 (5 bases). The ends were cut back, 4 bases at V and 2 bases at J, with 18 bases in the middle. The CDR3 has 16 residues. Germline V CDR1 and CDR2: SGHDT, YYEEEE. The CDR3 sequence is CASSQWARGRNYGYTF. CDR3 coding DNA: TGTGCCAGCAGCCAATGGGCACGGGGGAGGAACTATGGCTACACCTTC. The full variable domain, rest sourced from reference TRBV5-6 and TRBJ1-2, is DAGVTQSPTHLIKTRGQQVTLRCSPKSGHDTVSWYQQALGQGPQFIFQYYEEEERQRGNFPDRFSGHQFPNYSSELNVNALLLGDSALYLCASSQWARGRNYGYTFGSGTRLTVV.

The CDR3 here is CASSLTVLTNEQFF. Here the CDR3 DNA reads TGTGCCAGCAGCTTAACAGTTCTGACCAATGAGCAGTTCTTC. V gene TRBV7-2 combines with J gene TRBJ2-1; no clear D gene. The CDR3 has 14 amino acids. Germline V gene data show CDR1 as SGHTA and CDR2 as FQGNSA. Between the trimmed V and J ends, which lost 2 bases and 6 bases, there was a span of 11 bases. The full variable domain, its missing parts supplied by reference TRBV7-2 and TRBJ2-1, is GAGVSQSPSNKVTEKGKDVELRCDPISGHTALYWYRQSLGQGLEFLIYFQGNSAPDKSGLPSDRFSAERTGGSVSTLTIQRTQQEDSAVYLCASSLTVLTNEQFFGPGTRLTVL.

The rearrangement joins TRBV4-3 to TRBJ2-3; unclear D gene. This CDR3 is built from 13 residues. Germline CDR1 LGHNA, CDR2 YSLEER. The V end lost 2 bases, the J end lost 5 bases, and 8 bases lay between the germline ends. CDR3 DNA sequence: TGCGCCAGCAGCCAAACCTCTATAGATACGCAGTATTTT. Translating gives CASSQTSIDTQYF.

This clone has a single count. This rearrangement joins TRBV24-1 to TRBJ1-3; TRBD1 matches 7 bases. Germline V gives CDR1 KGHDR, CDR2 SFDVKD. The CDR3 runs 13 residues. V was pared by 4 bases and J by 5 bases, with 1 base of the junction left unmatched. For the CDR3, the DNA is TGTGCCACCAGTGAAGGGGGCCGAAACACCATATATTTT. It yields the protein CATSEGGRNTIYF.

The J gene is TRBJ1-2, the V gene TRBV18; D is unresolved. Germline CDR1 KGHSH, CDR2 LQKENI. The CDR3 covers 15 residues. V lost 6 bases and J lost 3, with 17 bases in between. The CDR3, as DNA: TGTGCCAGCTCGCTTTACAGCCTACCGGACTATGGCTACACCTTC. Its translation: CASSLYSLPDYGYTF.

The rearrangement links TRBV19 to TRBJ1-1, with D tentatively TRBD1 (5 bases). Germline CDR1 reads LNHDA; CDR2 reads SQIVND (reference sequence). Trimming stripped 2 bases from V and 0 bases from J, with 7 bases between. The CDR3 contains 14 residues. The DNA of the CDR3 is TGTGCCAGTAGTATAAACAGGTTGAACACTGAAGCTTTCTTT. It codes for CASSINRLNTEAFF.

This clone was picked up one time. The V call is TRBV11-2, the J call TRBJ1-1, with 9 bases identical to TRBD1. Germline trimming cut 8 bases from V and 4 bases from J; bases unmatched to any gene: 11. Germline V CDR1 and CDR2: SGHAT, FQNNGV. The CDR3 is made up of 15 amino acids. The chain's CDR3 is CASGLTLTGGTEAFF. The CDR3 region has the DNA TGTGCCAGCGGTCTCACGCTGACAGGGGGCACTGAAGCTTTCTTT.

The chain combines TRBV24-1 with TRBJ1-1; tentatively, D is TRBD1 (6 bases). The germline V gene has CDR1 KGHDR and CDR2 SFDVKD. V lost 2 bases and J 10 bases, leaving 16 bases between the germline ends. There are 14 residues in the CDR3. CDR3 sequence (DNA): TGTGCCACCAGTGATTACAGACAACAAGGGGGAGCTTTCTTT. Protein product: CATSDYRQQGGAFF.